This is a list of T cell receptor beta chains from one sample in a study of T-cell reconstitution after alpha-beta-depleted transplantation in children. In TCRdb, the PCR reads were re-called with MiXCR into one record per CDR3 protein. The repertoire consists of about a million distinct CDR3 sequences, with about 29% occurring once and the leading ten covering about 28%. The input for sequencing was PBMCs, mostly from graft donor cells, taken 360 days after TCRalphabeta/CD19-depleted stem cell transplant. The receptor set was obtained from a boy in the first two years of life who had a stem cell transplant for SCID, so the T cells may come from the graft donor. CDR3s leave out the opening cysteine and the closing phenylalanine or tryptophan. The order of the fields is CDR3 protein, D gene, V gene, J gene. D genes are given only for firm matches.

CDR3: ASLAAGASKQY; D: TRBD2; V: TRBV14; J: TRBJ2-3
CDR3: AWSADRGRYEQY; D: TRBD1; V: TRBV30; J: TRBJ2-7
CDR3: ASSHVRGGNSNQPQH; D: NA; V: TRBV11-2; J: TRBJ1-5
CDR3: ASKVSGSGNQETQY; D: TRBD2; V: TRBV2; J: TRBJ2-5
CDR3: SARDLGDHTDTQY; D: NA; V: TRBV20-1; J: TRBJ2-3
CDR3: ASSLTVGFLGTLKNIQY; D: NA; V: TRBV6-1; J: TRBJ2-4
CDR3: ASSQPRGPETQY; D: TRBD1; V: TRBV5-1; J: TRBJ2-5
CDR3: ASSRRLAGGKETQY; D: TRBD2; V: TRBV14; J: TRBJ2-5
CDR3: ASSIRVSNQPQH; D: NA; V: TRBV19; J: TRBJ1-5
CDR3: ASSKQGNTEAF; D: NA; V: TRBV7-2; J: TRBJ1-1
CDR3: SARRGSGGIYEQY; D: NA; V: TRBV20-1; J: TRBJ2-7